One and the same sample provided the 26 T cell receptor beta chains below, sequenced in a study of CD8 T cells in Susac syndrome. Random hexamers served to reverse transcribe about 0.5 to 1 ug RNA. From the immunoSEQ multiplex PCR reads, TCRdb called clonotypes with MiXCR, one entry per CDR3 protein. Among 120,000 or so distinct CDR3 sequences, about 92% were seen once, and the ten largest hold around 0.085%. Input material: CD4+ T cells from PBMCs. The receptor source for this set is a human donor with multiple sclerosis.

V gene TRBV15 combines with J gene TRBJ1-5; a weak D match, TRBD1 (6 bases). The CDR3 is made up of 18 amino acids. V was trimmed by 0 bases and J by 4 bases, leaving 19 bases between them. Germline assignment: CDR1 LNHNV and CDR2 YYDKDF (reference sequence). The CDR3 loop reads CATSREPTGGIGNQPQHF. Written as DNA, the CDR3 is TGTGCCACCAGCAGAGAGCCGACAGGTGGAATAGGAAATCAGCCCCAGCATTTT.

The V call is TRBV5-6, the J call TRBJ1-1; 8 nucleotides agree with TRBD1. The CDR3 is 14 amino acids. Per germline, CDR1 SGHDT and CDR2 YYEEEE. The V segment lost 4 bases and the J segment 3 bases; nucleotides outside the gene matches: 5. The CDR3 spells CASSLRQGYTEAFF. CDR3 DNA sequence: TGTGCCAGCAGCCTAAGACAGGGGTACACTGAAGCTTTCTTT.

V usage is TRBV7-2 and J usage is TRBJ1-2; D ambiguous. Germline values: CDR1 SGHTA, CDR2 FQGNSA. This CDR3 has 14 residues. Trimming stripped 2 bases from V and 0 bases from J, with 7 bases between. The CDR3 region is CASSLRPTNYGYTF. As DNA, the CDR3 is TGTGCCAGCAGCTTAAGGCCGACTAACTATGGCTACACCTTC.

This chain joins TRBV12-3 or TRBV12-4 and TRBJ1-5; 7 bases are a match to TRBD1. V was clipped by 6 bases and J by 3 bases; unmatched bases: 5. CDR3 size: 14 residues. The CDR3 region has the DNA TGTGCCAGCAGCTCGGGACAGTCCAATCAGCCCCAGCATTTT. Translated, it gives CASSSGQSNQPQHF.

The rearrangement joins TRBV3-1 to TRBJ2-7; D is perhaps TRBD1 or TRBD2 (5 bases each). Per the germline V gene, CDR1 is LGHDT and CDR2 is YNNKEL (reference sequence). The CDR3 has 15 amino acids. Trimming left V 2 bases short and J 7 bases short, with 18 bases between. The CDR3 coding sequence is TGTGCCAGCAGCCAAACAGGTGTCGGGATTGAAGAGCAGTACTTC. It yields the protein CASSQTGVGIEEQYF.

The count of this clonotype is one. The CDR3 is CSAKRSSYNSPLHF. The DNA of the CDR3 is TGCAGTGCTAAAAGGAGCTCCTATAATTCACCCCTCCACTTT. The rearrangement uses TRBV20-1 and TRBJ1-6; D not certain. Looked up from germline, CDR1 is DFQATT and CDR2 is SNEGSKA (reference sequence). V was clipped by 4 bases and J by 0 bases, with 7 bases between them. CDR3 length: 14 residues.

The chain has TRBV6-2 or TRBV6-3 and TRBJ2-5; D is unresolved. The germline V gene encodes CDR1 MNHEY and CDR2 SVGEGT. There are 12 residues in the CDR3. Trimming cost V 2 bases and J 6 bases, with 7 bases left between them. This CDR3 reads CASSYPPKTQYF. CDR3 DNA: TGTGCCAGCAGTTACCCCCCCAAGACCCAGTACTTC.

The J gene is TRBJ1-6, the V gene TRBV6-1, with D hard to call. Germline loops: CDR1 MNHNS, CDR2 SASEGT. This CDR3 comprises 13 residues. V lost 3 bases, J lost 15 bases, and 15 bases lay in between. Written as DNA, the CDR3 is TGTGCCAGCAGTGAGGACTCTAAGTGGTACCTCCACTTT. It codes for CASSEDSKWYLHF.

The chain has TRBV4-3 and TRBJ1-6; D call uncertain. The V and J ends lost 2 bases and 5 bases respectively, with 16 bases between them. Germline assignment: CDR1 LGHNA and CDR2 YSLEER. CDR3 length equals 17 residues. The CDR3 bases are TGCGCCAGCAGCCAATACGAATGGGGTCGGAATAATTCACCCCTCCACTTT. Encoded protein: CASSQYEWGRNNSPLHF.

This chain joins TRBV4-2 and TRBJ2-7; D unclear. CDR1 is LGHNA and CDR2 is YNFKEQ in the germline V gene. The CDR3 length is 13 residues. The V and J ends lost 2 bases and 2 bases respectively, with 7 bases between them. CDR3 nucleotide sequence: TGTGCCAGCAGCCAACAGGCAGCCTACGAGCAGTACTTC. Protein product: CASSQQAAYEQYF.

The CDR3 region is CASSQCPGQGATQREQYF. CDR3 coding DNA: TGCGCCAGCAGTCAATGTCCGGGACAGGGGGCCACTCAACGCGAGCAGTACTTC. The V and J genes are TRBV23-1 and TRBJ2-7; 12 nucleotides align to TRBD1. TRBV23-1 is marked as an open reading frame, function uncertain. CDR3 length: 18 amino acids. Germline trimming cut 1 base from V and 6 bases from J; bases unmatched to any gene: 13.

The chain combines TRBV19 with TRBJ2-2, with D tentatively TRBD2 (6 bases). With 6 bases removed from V and 13 bases from J, the gap between germline ends came to 15 bases. This CDR3 is built from 12 residues. CDR1 is LNHDA, CDR2 SQIVND, per germline (reference sequence). This chain's CDR3 is CASSGGGSRLFF. The CDR3 bases are TGTGCCAGTAGCGGGGGTGGATCGCGGCTGTTTTTT.

This clonotype was seen just once. V and J are TRBV25-1 and TRBJ2-7; possible D gene TRBD1, 6 bases. This CDR3 region has 15 residues. Germline assignment: CDR1 MGHDK and CDR2 SYGVNS. Between the trimmed V and J ends, which lost 1 base and 2 bases, there was a span of 12 bases. CDR3 protein: CASSEWAGVTYEQYF. CDR3 in DNA: TGTGCCAGCAGTGAATGGGCAGGGGTAACCTACGAGCAGTACTTC.

This clonotype appeared a single time. The V call is TRBV10-3, the J call TRBJ2-5, with a tentative D call TRBD1 (5 bases). This CDR3 comprises 13 residues. In germline, CDR1 is ENHRY, CDR2 SYGVKD. V lost 4 bases to trimming and J lost 5 bases, with 11 bases between them. The CDR3 protein is CAISGVGVETQYF. The CDR3, as DNA: TGTGCCATCAGTGGGGTAGGGGTGGAGACCCAGTACTTC.

The rearrangement joins TRBV25-1 to TRBJ2-1; tentative D call: TRBD1 (6 bases). Looked up from germline, CDR1 is MGHDK and CDR2 is SYGVNS. This CDR3 has 16 amino acids. The V gene lost 2 bases and the J gene lost 2 bases, with 13 bases spanning the gap. CDR3 residues: CASSERPQGTYNEQFF. The CDR3 DNA reads as TGTGCCAGCAGTGAAAGGCCCCAGGGGACCTACAATGAGCAGTTCTTC. The complete variable domain, with remaining parts taken from reference TRBV25-1 and TRBJ2-1, reads EADIYQTPRYLVIGTGKKITLECSQTMGHDKMYWYQQDPGMELHLIHYSYGVNSTEKGDLSSESTVSRIRTEHFPLTLESARPSHTSQYLCASSERPQGTYNEQFFGPGTRLTVL.

The genes are TRBV6-6 and TRBJ2-7; D not resolved. With 0 bases removed from V and 3 bases from J, the gap between germline ends came to 12 bases. This CDR3 spans 15 amino acids. Per germline, CDR1 MNHNY and CDR2 SVGAGI (reference sequence). The CDR3 DNA sequence: TGTGCCAGCAGTTACTCGAGCCCCAGAGACTACGAGCAGTACTTC. Its translation: CASSYSSPRDYEQYF.

This clonotype was seen just once. V gene TRBV4-1 combines with J gene TRBJ2-1, with D uncertain. Germline CDR1 and CDR2: MGHRA and YSYEKL. The V gene lost 1 base and the J gene lost 7 bases, with 11 bases spanning the gap. This CDR3 spans 14 amino acids. The CDR3 DNA reads as TGCGCCAGCAGCCAAGGTGAGGTCCGGAATGAGCAGTTCTTC. Its protein product is CASSQGEVRNEQFF.

This clonotype was counted between two and nine times. V usage is TRBV30 and J usage is TRBJ2-6; the D is unclear. Germline loops: CDR1 GTSNPN, CDR2 SVGIG (reference sequence). The CDR3 covers 13 residues. V lost 5 bases to trimming and J lost 0 bases, with 5 bases between them. CDR3 in DNA: TGTGCCTGGCAACTCTCTGGGGCCAACGTCCTGACTTTC. Its protein is CAWQLSGANVLTF.

CDR3 region: CAIPGQEWNYYGYTF. The CDR3, as DNA: TGTGCCATCCCCGGGCAGGAATGGAATTACTATGGCTACACCTTC. The chain employs TRBV7-9 and TRBJ1-2, with D uncertain. This CDR3 spans 15 amino acids. The V end was cut by 10 bases, the J end by 3 bases, with 21 bases between. Germline CDR1 reads SEHNR; CDR2 reads FQNEAQ (reference sequence). The whole variable domain, remainder taken from reference TRBV7-9 and TRBJ1-2, is DTGVSQNPRHKITKRGQNVTFRCDPISEHNRLYWYRQTLGQGPEFLTYFQNEAQLEKSRLLSDRFSAERPKGSFSTLEIQRTEQGDSAMYLCAIPGQEWNYYGYTFGSGTRLTVV.

This clonotype was recorded once. Here the CDR3 reads CASIGYRGVSGELFF. CDR3 bases: TGTGCCAGCATTGGGTACAGGGGAGTTAGCGGGGAGCTGTTTTTT. The rearrangement uses TRBV28 and TRBJ2-2; 7 bases align to TRBD1. V dropped 7 bases and J dropped 7; count of bases not matched to a gene: 12. The CDR3 contains 15 residues. CDR1 and CDR2 (germline): MDHEN, SYDVKM. Looking up the rest from reference TRBV28 and TRBJ2-2 gives the full variable domain: DVKVTQSSRYLVKRTGEKVFLECVQDMDHENMFWYRQDPGLGLRLIYFSYDVKMKEKGDIPEGYSVSREKKERFSLILESASTNQTSMYLCASIGYRGVSGELFFGEGSRLTVL.

The V and J genes are TRBV6-6 and TRBJ1-4, with 9 positions matching TRBD1. J lost 5 bases, V lost 6 bases, and 4 bases had no gene match. The CDR3 spans 14 residues. Germline V gene data show CDR1 as MNHNY and CDR2 as SVGAGI (reference sequence). The CDR3 nucleotides read TGTGCCAGCAGACCGACAGGGGGAAATGAAAAACTGTTTTTT. Translated, it gives CASRPTGGNEKLFF.

This rearrangement joins TRBV5-6 to TRBJ2-7, with D uncertain. The V end lost 0 bases, the J end lost 7 bases, and 14 bases lay between the germline ends. The CDR3 spans 14 residues. Germline CDR1 SGHDT, CDR2 YYEEEE. The chain's CDR3 is CASSLGDHTWEQYF. The CDR3, as DNA: TGTGCCAGCAGCTTGGGGGATCACACGTGGGAGCAGTACTTC.

The rearrangement joins TRBV30 to TRBJ1-1; D might be TRBD1 (5 bases). From germline, CDR1 is GTSNPN and CDR2 SVGIG (reference sequence). The V end was cut by 3 bases, the J end by 2 bases, with 13 bases between. The CDR3 runs 14 residues. The CDR3: CAWSVLGGNTEAFF. DNA of the CDR3: TGTGCCTGGAGCGTCCTGGGGGGTAACACTGAAGCTTTCTTT.

The chain links TRBV12-3 or TRBV12-4 to TRBJ1-1, with D unclear. The ends were cut back, 2 bases at V and 1 base at J, with 5 bases in the middle. The CDR3 consists of 13 residues. This CDR3 is CASSLSPNTEAFF. The CDR3 nucleotides read TGTGCCAGCAGTTTAAGTCCGAACACTGAAGCTTTCTTT.

This clonotype was seen more than once but under ten times. The chain carries TRBV11-2 and TRBJ2-3; weak D call: TRBD1 (5 bases). This CDR3 is 14 amino acids long. Trimming took 6 bases from V and 4 from J, leaving 14 bases between them. Germline V lookup: CDR1 SGHAT, CDR2 FQNNGV. The CDR3 DNA reads as TGTGCCAGCAGTTTAAATCAGGGTTCAGATACGCAGTATTTT. It translates to CASSLNQGSDTQYF.

This chain connects TRBV14 to TRBJ2-7; D gene unclear. With 0 bases removed from V and 6 bases from J, the gap between germline ends came to 9 bases. Looked up from germline, CDR1 is SGHDN and CDR2 is FVKESK. The CDR3 runs to 13 residues. The chain's CDR3 is CASSQEFRAEQYF. Here the CDR3 DNA reads TGTGCCAGCAGCCAAGAGTTTAGGGCCGAGCAGTACTTC.